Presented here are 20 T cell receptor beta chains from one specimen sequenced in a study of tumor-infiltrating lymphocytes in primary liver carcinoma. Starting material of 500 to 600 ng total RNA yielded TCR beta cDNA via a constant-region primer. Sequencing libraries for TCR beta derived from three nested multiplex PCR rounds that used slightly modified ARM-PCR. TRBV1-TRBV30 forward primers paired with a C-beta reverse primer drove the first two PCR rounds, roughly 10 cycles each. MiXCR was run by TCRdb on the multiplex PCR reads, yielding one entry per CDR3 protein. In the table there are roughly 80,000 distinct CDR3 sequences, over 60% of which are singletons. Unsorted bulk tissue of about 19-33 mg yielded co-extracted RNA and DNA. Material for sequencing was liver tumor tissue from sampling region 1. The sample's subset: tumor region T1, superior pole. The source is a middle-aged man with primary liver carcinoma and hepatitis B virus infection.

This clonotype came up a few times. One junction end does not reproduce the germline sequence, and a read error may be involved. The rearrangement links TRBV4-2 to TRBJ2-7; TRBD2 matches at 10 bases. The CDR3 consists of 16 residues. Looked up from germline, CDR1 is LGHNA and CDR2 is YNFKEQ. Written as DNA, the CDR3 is TGTGGCAGCAGCCAAGAACTATCTAGCGGGGGCTACGAGCAGTACTTC. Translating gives CGSSQELSSGGYEQYF.

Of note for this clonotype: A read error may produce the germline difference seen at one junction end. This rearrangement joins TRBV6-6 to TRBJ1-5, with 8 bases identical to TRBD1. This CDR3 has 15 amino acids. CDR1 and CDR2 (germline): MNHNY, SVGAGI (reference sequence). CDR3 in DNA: TGTGCCAGCAGATTCGGACAGGGCATTAATCAGGCCCAGCATTTT. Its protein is CASRFGQGINQAQHF.

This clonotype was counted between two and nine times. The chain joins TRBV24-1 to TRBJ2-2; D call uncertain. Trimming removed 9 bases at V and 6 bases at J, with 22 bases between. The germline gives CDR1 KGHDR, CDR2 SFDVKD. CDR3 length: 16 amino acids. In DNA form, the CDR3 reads TGTGCCACCTCATCCGGCGCGAGGTCACATGCCGGGGAGCTGTTTTTT. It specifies CATSSGARSHAGELFF.

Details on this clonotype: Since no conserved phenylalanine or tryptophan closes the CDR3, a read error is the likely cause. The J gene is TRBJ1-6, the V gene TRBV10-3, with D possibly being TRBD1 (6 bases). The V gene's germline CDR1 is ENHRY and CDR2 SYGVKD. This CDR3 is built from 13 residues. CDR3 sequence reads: CTIMQGFESPLHL. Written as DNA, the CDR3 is TGTACCATCATGCAGGGGTTCGAATCACCCCTCCACTTG.

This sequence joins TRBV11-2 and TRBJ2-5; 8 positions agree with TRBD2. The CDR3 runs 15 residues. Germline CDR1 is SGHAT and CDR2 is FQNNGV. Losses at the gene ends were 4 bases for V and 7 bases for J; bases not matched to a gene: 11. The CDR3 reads CASSYLTGAGATQYF. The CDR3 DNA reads TGTGCCAGCAGCTACCTGACAGGAGCGGGGGCGACCCAGTACTTC.

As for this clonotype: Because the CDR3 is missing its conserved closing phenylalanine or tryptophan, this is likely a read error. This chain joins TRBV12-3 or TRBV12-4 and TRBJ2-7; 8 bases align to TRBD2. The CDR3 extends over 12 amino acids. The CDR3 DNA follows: TGTGCTAGCAGCGGACTAGCTTGGGAGCAGTACTAC. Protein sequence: CASSGLAWEQYY.

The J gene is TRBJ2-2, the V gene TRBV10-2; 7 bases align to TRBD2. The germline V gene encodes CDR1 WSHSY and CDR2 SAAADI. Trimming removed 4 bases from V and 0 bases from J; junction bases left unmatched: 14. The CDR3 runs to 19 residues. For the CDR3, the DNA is TGCGCCAGCAGTGGTCCGGGACTAACGGGCCTTCCGAACACCGGGGAGCTGTTTTTT. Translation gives CASSGPGLTGLPNTGELFF.

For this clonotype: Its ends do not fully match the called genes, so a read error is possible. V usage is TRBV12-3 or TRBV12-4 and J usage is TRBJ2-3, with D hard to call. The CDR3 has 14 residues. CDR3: CASSFRIRADTRYF. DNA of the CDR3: TGTGCCAGCAGTTTCCGGATTAGAGCAGATACGCGGTATTTT.

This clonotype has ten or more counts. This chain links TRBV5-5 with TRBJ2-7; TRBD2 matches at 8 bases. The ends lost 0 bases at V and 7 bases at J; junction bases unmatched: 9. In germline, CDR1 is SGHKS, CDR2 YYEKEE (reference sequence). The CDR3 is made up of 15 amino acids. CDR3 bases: TGTGCCAGCAGCTTGGTTGCGGGAGGTGACTTGGAGCAGTACTTC. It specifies CASSLVAGGDLEQYF.

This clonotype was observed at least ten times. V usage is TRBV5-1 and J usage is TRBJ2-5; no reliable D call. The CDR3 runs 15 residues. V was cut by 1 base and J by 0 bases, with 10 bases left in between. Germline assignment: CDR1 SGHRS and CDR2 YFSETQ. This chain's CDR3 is CASSLSTVYQETQYF. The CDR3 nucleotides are TGCGCCAGCAGCTTGAGCACAGTCTACCAAGAGACCCAGTACTTC.

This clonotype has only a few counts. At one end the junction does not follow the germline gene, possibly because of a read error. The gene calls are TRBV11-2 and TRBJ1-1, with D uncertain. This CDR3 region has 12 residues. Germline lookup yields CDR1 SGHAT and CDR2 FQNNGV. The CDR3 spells CVSRLTGTEAFF. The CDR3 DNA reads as TGTGTCAGCAGGTTGACGGGAACTGAAGCTTTCTTT.

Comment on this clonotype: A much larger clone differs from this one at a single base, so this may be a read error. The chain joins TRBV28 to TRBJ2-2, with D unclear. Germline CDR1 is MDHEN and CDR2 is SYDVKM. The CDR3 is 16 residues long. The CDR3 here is CVSSSWTLANTGELFF. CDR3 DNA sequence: TGTGTCAGCAGTTCCTGGACGTTAGCGAACACCGGGGAGCTGTTTTTT.

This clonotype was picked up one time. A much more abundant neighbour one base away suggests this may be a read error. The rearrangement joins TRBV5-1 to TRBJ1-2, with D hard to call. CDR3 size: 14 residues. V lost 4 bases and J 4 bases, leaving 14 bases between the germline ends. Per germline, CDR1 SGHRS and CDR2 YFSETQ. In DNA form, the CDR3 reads TGCGCCAGCAGCCCGGGAGATGTTATCTATGGCTACACCTTC. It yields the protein CASSPGDVIYGYTF.

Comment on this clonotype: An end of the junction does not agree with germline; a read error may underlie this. For the CDR3, the DNA is TGTGCCAGCAATGACATCTCTAGGGCCAACGCCCTGACTTTC. This codes for CASNDISRANALTF. The V gene is TRBV2, the J gene TRBJ2-6; D remains ambiguous. The CDR3 totals 14 residues. CDR1 is SNHLY and CDR2 is FYNNEI in the germline V gene.

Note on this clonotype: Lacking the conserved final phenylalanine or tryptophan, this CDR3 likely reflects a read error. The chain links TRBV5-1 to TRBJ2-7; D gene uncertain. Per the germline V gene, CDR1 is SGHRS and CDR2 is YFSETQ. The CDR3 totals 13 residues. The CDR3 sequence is CASRSATSHEQYL. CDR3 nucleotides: TGCGCCAGCAGGAGCGCTACCTCCCACGAGCAGTACCTC.

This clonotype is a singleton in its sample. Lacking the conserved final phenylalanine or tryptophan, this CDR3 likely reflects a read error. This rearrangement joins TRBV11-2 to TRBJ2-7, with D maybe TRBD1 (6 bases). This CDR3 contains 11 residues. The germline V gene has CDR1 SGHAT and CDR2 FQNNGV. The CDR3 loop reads CVSSLTGEQYL. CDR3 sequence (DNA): TGTGTCAGCAGCTTGACAGGCGAGCAGTACTTA.

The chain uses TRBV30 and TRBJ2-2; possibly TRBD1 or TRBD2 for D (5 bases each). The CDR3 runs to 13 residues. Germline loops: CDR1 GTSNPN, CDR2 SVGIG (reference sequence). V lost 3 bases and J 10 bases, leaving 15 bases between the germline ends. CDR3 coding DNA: TGTGCCTGGAGAAGCTTCGGGGACGTGGAGCTGTTTTTT. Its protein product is CAWRSFGDVELFF.

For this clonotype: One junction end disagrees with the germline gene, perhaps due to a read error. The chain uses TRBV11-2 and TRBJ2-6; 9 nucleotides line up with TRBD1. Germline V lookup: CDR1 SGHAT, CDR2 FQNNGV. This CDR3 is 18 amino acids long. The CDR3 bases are TGTGCCAGCAGCTTAAGACAGGGGGGCCCTTCTGGGGCCAATGTCCTGTCTTTC. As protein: CASSLRQGGPSGANVLSF.

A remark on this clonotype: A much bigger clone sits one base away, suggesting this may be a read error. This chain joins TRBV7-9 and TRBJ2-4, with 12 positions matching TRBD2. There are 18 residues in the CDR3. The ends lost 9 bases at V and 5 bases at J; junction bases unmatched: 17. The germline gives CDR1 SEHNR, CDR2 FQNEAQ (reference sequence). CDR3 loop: CARSKYRLAGAVENIQYF. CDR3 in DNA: TGTGCCAGGAGTAAATACAGACTAGCGGGAGCGGTTGAAAACATTCAGTACTTC. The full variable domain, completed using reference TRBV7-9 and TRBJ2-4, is DTGVSQNPRHKITKRGQNVTFRCDPISEHNRLYWYRQTLGQGPEFLTYFQNEAQLEKSRLLSDRFSAERPKGSFSTLEIQRTEQGDSAMYLCARSKYRLAGAVENIQYFGAGTRLSVL.

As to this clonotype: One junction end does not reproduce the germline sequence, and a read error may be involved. The CDR3 nucleotides are TGCGCCAGCAGCCAAGGCCTTAATATGGACACTGATGCTTTCTTT. It codes for CASSQGLNMDTDAFF. V usage is TRBV4-1 and J usage is TRBJ1-1, with D maybe TRBD1 (5 bases). The CDR3 loop spans 15 amino acids. Germline CDR1 MGHRA, CDR2 YSYEKL.